This TCR beta chain was retrieved from a study of T cell responses to AZD1222 COVID-19 vaccine. The germline V and J ends were trimmed by 5 bases and 0 bases, with 4 bases remaining between them. The CDR3 contains 12 residues. Per germline, CDR1 SEHNR and CDR2 FQNEAQ (reference sequence). On this clone: The same CDR3 is also encoded by other DNA sequences in this sample.

Here immunoSEQ multiplex PCR was the method, and the copy in TCRdb shows in-frame clones only, minus some. The sample has approximately 180,000 clones, around 93% seen once. Sequencing was performed on peripheral blood, taken 28 days after the second dose of the MenACWY control vaccine. The TCR sequence derives from an adult who received the MenACWY meningococcal vaccine as a control. The chain employs TRBV7-9 and TRBJ1-1; no definite D call. The CDR3 DNA follows: TGTGCCAGCAGCCCGGTGAACACTGAAGCTTTCTTT. Amino acid sequence: CASSPVNTEAFF.